One T cell receptor beta chain is described in this entry. Its antigen is as yet unknown. The entry originates in a study of OX40 agonist ivuxolimab in advanced cancers. Study-level findings and limits: The CD4+ and CD8+ T cells in the blood had expanded clonally by week 6 at 0.1 to 3.0 mg/kg. Expanded clones were, on average, more numerous among CD8+ T cells than CD4+.

V was pared by 9 bases and J by 3 bases, with 14 bases between. This CDR3 comprises 13 residues. Germline CDR1 is MDHEN and CDR2 is SYDVKM. Cycle 7 day 1, cycle 4 day 1, and baseline were the timepoints at which blood was sampled. The assay was immunoSEQ multiplex PCR, and TCRdb's table has in-frame clones only and misses some. The sample has more than 70,000 clones; about nine tenths are singletons. This material consisted of CD4+ or CD8+ T cells sorted from blood, taken in a trial of the OX40 agonist ivuxolimab. The clonotype comes from an adult with an advanced solid tumor such as melanoma, head and neck, liver or kidney cancer. The V gene is TRBV28, the J gene TRBJ2-5; TRBD2 might be the D (5 bases). CDR3 sequence reads: CASSDLGKETQYF. The CDR3 DNA reads as TGTGCCAGTAGCGACTTGGGGAAAGAGACCCAGTACTTC. The whole variable domain, remainder taken from reference TRBV28 and TRBJ2-5, is DVKVTQSSRYLVKRTGEKVFLECVQDMDHENMFWYRQDPGLGLRLIYFSYDVKMKEKGDIPEGYSVSREKKERFSLILESASTNQTSMYLCASSDLGKETQYFGPGTRLLVL.